A selection of T cell receptor beta chains follows, all from one sample in a study of T cells in tuberculosis. This table comes from immunoSEQ multiplex PCR, and its TCRdb copy is limited to in-frame clones, with some not included. The sample contains around 35,000 clones, around 93% of which appear only once. Sequenced here: PBMCs, sampled at tuberculosis diagnosis. These receptors were taken from an adult with tuberculosis. The CDR3 runs from the conserved cysteine through the conserved F or W. Each record gives: D gene, J gene, clone size, V gene, CDR3 protein, CDR3 DNA. The D gene is left open where the match is weak. Clone size appears in some rows only: once, few, many, or a class for an expanded clone.

D: -
J: TRBJ2-5
size: -
V: TRBV6-6
CDR3: CASSYSNREETQYF
DNA: TGTGCCAGCAGTTACTCGAACAGGGAAGAGACCCAGTACTTC

D: -
J: TRBJ1-4
size: -
V: TRBV29-1
CDR3: CSVEGRYLTNEKLFF
DNA: TGCAGCGTTGAGGGGAGGTACCTAACTAATGAAAAACTGTTTTTT

D: -
J: TRBJ1-2
size: -
V: TRBV5-4
CDR3: CASSFRASYSGYTF
DNA: TGTGCCAGCAGCTTCAGGGCCTCTTACAGTGGCTACACCTTC

D: TRBD1
J: TRBJ2-2
size: -
V: TRBV5-1
CDR3: CASSFPGQGSTGELFF
DNA: TGCGCCAGCAGCTTTCCGGGACAGGGCTCAACCGGGGAGCTGTTTTTT

D: -
J: TRBJ1-2
size: once
V: TRBV19
CDR3: CASTSIGGSGYTF
DNA: TGTGCCAGTACCAGTATCGGAGGGTCCGGCTACACCTTC

D: TRBD2
J: TRBJ2-2
size: once
V: TRBV7-8
CDR3: CASSLMASGGNTGELFF
DNA: TGTGCCAGCAGCTTAATGGCTAGCGGGGGGAACACCGGGGAGCTGTTTTTT

D: TRBD1
J: TRBJ2-7
size: once
V: TRBV10-2
CDR3: CASSSTGPHPPYEQYF
DNA: TGCGCCAGCAGTTCGACAGGGCCCCACCCCCCCTACGAGCAGTACTTC

D: TRBD1
J: TRBJ2-2
size: -
V: TRBV27
CDR3: CASAPTGRNTGELFF
DNA: TGTGCCAGCGCCCCGACAGGGAGGAACACCGGGGAGCTGTTTTTT

D: -
J: TRBJ1-5
size: -
V: TRBV6-5
CDR3: CASSPGSSNQPQHF
DNA: TGTGCCAGCAGCCCCGGGAGTAGCAATCAGCCCCAGCATTTT

D: -
J: TRBJ2-1
size: -
V: TRBV11-3
CDR3: CASPSNPRITYNEQFF
DNA: TGTGCCAGCCCAAGCAACCCGCGTATAACCTACAATGAGCAGTTCTTC

D: -
J: TRBJ2-7
size: once
V: TRBV7-2
CDR3: CASSQPGGYEQYF
DNA: TGTGCCAGCAGCCAGCCAGGGGGGTACGAGCAGTACTTC

D: -
J: TRBJ2-5
size: -
V: TRBV6-6
CDR3: CASSFSETQYF
DNA: TGTGCCAGCAGCTTCTCGGAGACCCAGTACTTC

D: -
J: TRBJ2-3
size: -
V: TRBV7-6
CDR3: CASSLRSADPDTQYF
DNA: TGTGCCAGCAGCTTACGGTCTGCTGATCCAGATACGCAGTATTTT

D: TRBD1
J: TRBJ1-1
size: -
V: TRBV25-1
CDR3: CASSDNIGDSEAFF
DNA: TGTGCCAGCAGTGATAATATCGGGGACAGTGAAGCTTTCTTT

D: TRBD1
J: TRBJ1-1
size: once
V: TRBV4-2
CDR3: CASSSGQAEDTEAFF
DNA: TGTGCCAGCAGTTCCGGACAGGCTGAGGACACTGAAGCTTTCTTT

D: -
J: TRBJ1-2
size: -
V: TRBV9
CDR3: CASSVQGAYGYTF
DNA: TGTGCCAGCAGCGTACAAGGGGCCTATGGCTACACCTTC

D: TRBD1
J: TRBJ2-5
size: -
V: TRBV5-4
CDR3: CASSRTTGGGETQYF
DNA: TGTGCCAGCAGCAGAACAACAGGGGGCGGGGAGACCCAGTACTTC

D: -
J: TRBJ2-1
size: -
V: TRBV27
CDR3: CASSLRESSYNEQFF
DNA: TGTGCCAGCAGTTTACGGGAGAGCTCCTACAATGAGCAGTTCTTC

D: -
J: TRBJ2-3
size: -
V: TRBV27
CDR3: CASSFGGGAADTQYF
DNA: TGTGCCAGCAGTTTTGGTGGGGGGGCCGCAGATACGCAGTATTTT

D: -
J: TRBJ1-2
size: -
V: TRBV19
CDR3: CASSIVGHGRNYGYTF
DNA: TGTGCCAGTAGTATAGTTGGACACGGACGTAACTATGGCTACACCTTC

D: TRBD2
J: TRBJ2-7
size: -
V: TRBV6-5
CDR3: CASSYSGLAGSYEQYF
DNA: TGTGCCAGCAGTTACTCAGGACTAGCGGGGTCCTACGAGCAGTACTTC

D: TRBD2
J: TRBJ2-1
size: -
V: TRBV7-2
CDR3: CASSRVAGGSSYNEQFF
DNA: TGTGCCAGCAGCCGGGTAGCGGGGGGGAGCTCCTACAATGAGCAGTTCTTC

D: TRBD1
J: TRBJ1-6
size: few
V: TRBV11-1
CDR3: CASSAQGRGHFNSPLHF
DNA: TGTGCCAGCAGCGCCCAGGGAAGGGGGCATTTTAATTCACCCCTCCACTTT

D: -
J: TRBJ1-1
size: -
V: TRBV13
CDR3: CASRPTGESKNTEAFF
DNA: TGTGCCAGCAGACCGACGGGGGAGAGTAAGAACACTGAAGCTTTCTTT

D: TRBD1
J: TRBJ1-2
size: -
V: TRBV7-8
CDR3: CASSLVRSGGDGYTF
DNA: TGTGCCAGCAGCTTAGTTAGGTCAGGGGGCGATGGCTACACCTTC

D: TRBD1
J: TRBJ1-5
size: -
V: TRBV6-9
CDR3: CASSYLTGENSNQPQHF
DNA: TGTGCCAGCAGTTACCTGACAGGGGAAAATAGCAATCAGCCCCAGCATTTT

D: -
J: TRBJ2-7
size: -
V: TRBV4-3
CDR3: CASSQDGTSSYEQYF
DNA: TGCGCCAGCAGCCAAGATGGGACAAGCTCCTACGAGCAGTACTTC

D: -
J: TRBJ1-1
size: -
V: TRBV2
CDR3: CASRISLFEPEAFF
DNA: TGTGCCAGCAGGATTTCGCTATTCGAGCCTGAAGCTTTCTTT

D: -
J: TRBJ1-2
size: once
V: TRBV19
CDR3: CASSSDGSLARGYTF
DNA: TGTGCCAGTAGCTCCGACGGGTCCCTCGCTCGCGGCTACACCTTC

D: -
J: TRBJ1-5
size: -
V: TRBV9
CDR3: CASTQRGFNQPQHF
DNA: TGTGCCAGCACCCAGCGGGGTTTCAATCAGCCCCAGCATTTT